This entry describes one T cell receptor beta chain. Its antigen remains undetermined. This record comes from a study of cytomegalovirus exposure and HLA in healthy donors (dated by TCRdb to 2015 to 2018). Background for the entire study: In an earlier analysis of roughly 500 of the donors, 276 Gb of sequence data and some 100 million unique TCR beta sequences from 150 million to 200 million T cells were reported. An early release covering roughly 580 HLA-typed donors comprised approximately 300 gigabases of sequencing data and tens of millions of unique TCR sequences. The genetic ancestry cluster associated with self-reported Caucasian donors included 81% of the roughly 390 genotyped donors. The aim of the study was to test whether cataloging public T cell receptors could identify signatures of past pathogen exposure. Using immunosequencing, the study profiled T cell repertoires from around 670 subjects and related those repertoires to cytomegalovirus serostatus. Along with the 666-subject first cohort, a separate validation cohort of over a hundred different subjects was used. To predict cytomegalovirus infection status, the study combined high-throughput TCR immunosequencing, statistical association of individual TCRs with disease status, and machine learning. A later analysis re-examined previously published TCR beta repertoires from more than 650 donors and added high-resolution HLA genotyping to investigate patterns of TCR occurrence. The later analysis used no new phenotypic data to find candidate immune exposures, relying instead on TCR beta sequences and their occurrence across donors. In an earlier analysis of about 590 of the donors, high-throughput TCR beta sequencing was used to judge whether each TCR beta V gene segment behaved as functional or pseudogenic. Donor age, sex, ethnicity and CMV serostatus were compiled alongside the repertoire data. In a later genetic analysis, genome-wide SNP genotypes for about 65% of the roughly 670 donors were used, and that subset was treated as a discovery cohort. Every repertoire in the discovery cohort had been generated on one and the same sequencing platform. HLA typing covered class I and class II loci at four-digit resolution. Typing coverage differed by locus: A, B, C, DRB1 and DQB1 were typed in roughly 620-630 donors, DQA1 in about 500, DPA1 in nearly 610, and DPB1 in 400 to 490. Because of strong linkage in the cohort, five DR-DQ haplotypes were treated as single units for association and clustering. Across approximately 400 genotyped donors of the cohort, an average of about 240,000 unique TCR beta nucleotide sequences per donor were sequenced, and around 20% of those sequences were non-productive. Findings and caveats that apply to the study as a whole: Because HLA typing was missing for some donors at each locus, association tests included only the typed subset. In a later genetic analysis, a missense DCLRE1C variant was associated with V-gene and J-gene trimming of TCR beta chains, and the association was replicated in an independent cohort. Most TCR sequences were seen in very few donors, while some public TCRs were found in many individuals. The earlier analysis of 587 of the donors excluded fewer than 20 rarely observed V segments, including chromosome 9 orphons, because counts were too low. Several of the top co-occurrence clusters appeared to be linked to parvovirus B19, influenza, CMV and Epstein-Barr virus, according to a later analysis. The sequencing pipeline was judged likely to have produced a cluster of highly shared sequence variants as a technical artifact. In a later analysis, most CMV-associated TCR beta chains were found to appear HLA-restricted, with HLA associations seemingly driven largely by CMV exposure. Compared with equally common non-associated chains, HLA-associated TCR beta chains in a later analysis were more clonally expanded and had lower generation probabilities. Sequencing depth was assumed to be roughly uniform across donors in the presence/absence analyses, though that assumption may not hold. Broadly in line with IMGT annotations, most TCR beta V segments showed up in productive rearrangements about 90% or about 30% of the time in an earlier analysis of around 550 of the donors. The study listed approximately 150 TCR beta chains as associated with cytomegalovirus. A further reported finding was that TCR beta sequences accurately predicted the HLA-A and HLA-B alleles for most subjects in the first cohort. The 87-base-pair reads could not distinguish some IMGT-functional V segments, including TRBV6-2 and TRBV6-3, so those segments were excluded. This cohort had only TCR beta chains sequenced, and the lack of alpha or paired-chain data limited which features could be detected. For the cohort, immune exposure information was limited to CMV serostatus. A few of the identified cytomegalovirus-associated TCR beta chains were confirmed in vitro to be specific for cytomegalovirus antigens. A later genetic analysis reported fewer N-insertions in productive TCRs among donors in an Asian-associated ancestry cluster than the roughly 640-donor mean. It was suggested by the authors that the approach could potentially be generalized to other disease states and immunological phenotypes. At a false discovery rate of 0.05, a later analysis linked some 17,000 TCR beta sequences to specific HLA alleles. When HLA alleles, especially DR and DQ, strongly co-occurred, attributing TCR associations to individual alleles was difficult. According to a later analysis, TCR association rates differed among HLA loci, with DRB1 alleles showing the most associated TCRs and HLA-C alleles showing the fewest. In both the original and validation cohorts, the classifier was reported to diagnose cytomegalovirus status with high specificity and sensitivity. Correlated functional status among segregating V segments might be attributable to linkage disequilibrium, but an unknown experimental factor could not be ruled out.

Library preparation used the immunoSEQ multiplex PCR assay. For the multiplex PCR, a mixture combining 60 forward primers for TCR Vbeta segments and 13 reverse primers for TCR Jbeta segments was used. The CDR3 region of rearranged TCR beta genes was amplified from genomic DNA with a multiplex PCR assay. On the Illumina HiSeq System, the amplified TCR beta libraries were sequenced as 87-base-pair reads. The study's processing was this. A later analysis counted around 72 million unique TCR beta chains across the approximately 700 repertoires, and some 11 million of these chains were shared by at least two donors. To remove PCR and sequencing errors, raw reads were error-corrected and collapsed into unique sequences using a nearest-neighbor algorithm that merged closely related sequences. To assign V, D and J gene segments, CDR3 sequences were aligned to IMGT reference sequences. For a sequence to be retained, a match of at least six nucleotides to both a V gene segment and a J gene segment was required. Rearrangements were classified as productive when the CDR3 lacked stop codons and remained in frame with V and J, and all other rearrangements were classified as non-productive. Following IMGT convention, CDR3 was defined as the stretch from the second conserved V-encoded cysteine to the conserved J-encoded phenylalanine. Sequences without an unambiguous match to a single V gene segment were excluded from the earlier analysis of a few hundred of the donors. An earlier analysis of 550 to 650 of the donors classified V segments as functional when productive rearrangements were above 56.7% and as segregating when the standard deviation between donors was above 5%. To diagnose cytomegalovirus status from the catalog of TCR beta chain sequences, a statistical classification framework was built. A later analysis assigned V and J genes by comparing TCR nucleotide sequences with IMGT/GENE-DB human TR gene sequences. Using the TCRdist pipeline, a later analysis assigned CDR3 sequences along with most-parsimonious VDJ recombination scenarios. In a later analysis, each TCR beta chain was defined by its CDR3 amino acid sequence together with its V-gene family, and reads without a unique V-gene family were excluded. To address suspected cross-contamination and a sequencing artifact, a later analysis removed approximately 600 highly shared, low-generation-probability nucleotide sequences. A later analysis calculated a clonal expansion index for each public chain from normalized within-repertoire ranks of inferred template counts. Generation probabilities in a later analysis came from a VDJ recombination model fitted to out-of-frame rearrangements, and those results were checked against IGoR. In a later analysis, hypergeometric tests were used to score TCR-TCR, TCR-HLA and TCR-CMV co-occurrence, with a repertoire-size bias correction applied to TCR pairs. To estimate false discovery rates, a later analysis permuted the HLA or CMV assignments 20 times. In a later analysis, co-occurring TCRs were grouped using DBSCAN, and TCRdist sequence similarity was added for clustering within HLA-allele-positive subsets. Repertoires with fewer than 30,000 or more than 120,000 public chains, plus five repertoires with anomalous nucleotide sharing, were excluded from co-occurrence clustering. The clones in this table, taken by TCRdb from immuneACCESS, are in-frame only. Not every clone is retained; where verified, under half of the shortfall comes from an unresolved V gene, and the cause of the rest is unknown. That table is the source of V, J and clone size, and D and trimming were worked out from the DNA. This sample's table carries about 130,000 clones. The ten top clones hold roughly 1.5% of the sample.

Spanning cysteine to phenylalanine, the CDR3 consists of 14 amino acids. Of the read, only the CDR3 DNA is kept; its 42 bases are in frame from base 1. CDR1 and CDR2, per the germline V gene, are SNHLY and FYNNEI. V and J are truncated by 3 bases and 7 bases respectively, leaving an intervening sequence of 12 bases. In total, about 650 healthy bone marrow donors made up the cohort. At the time of sampling, every cohort member was nominally healthy, though immune exposures that went unrecorded were likely present. The donor was CMV seronegative and belonged to the group of around 350 seronegative cohort members. Every donor gave a peripheral blood sample, and the peripheral blood mononuclear cells from that sample were used for TCR beta sequencing. Genomic DNA was extracted from the blood cell samples with the Qiagen DNeasy Blood Extraction Kit.

The TCR originated in a woman aged 40 to 55 in good health and CMV-seronegative. Recombination connected TRBV2 to TRBJ2-2; TRBD2 could be the D gene, as 5 bases match. The sequencing input was PBMCs. In nucleotide form, the sequence is TGTGCCAGCAGTGACGTGGCGGGCGGCGGGGAGCTGTTTTTT. Its protein is CASSDVAGGGELFF.